These 4 T cell receptor beta chains originate from one sample sequenced in a study of control samples from healthy donors and cancer patients. Generated by immunoSEQ multiplex PCR, the TCRdb table keeps only in-frame clones and is missing some. Here the sample spans roughly 70,000 clones, about 87% being singletons. The specimen was blood. The receptors shown here come from a man over 45 in good health.

The chain combines TRBV7-9 with TRBJ2-7, with 9 bases lining up with TRBD2. The J segment lost 6 bases and the V segment lost 4 bases, leaving 13 bases of the junction unmatched. CDR3 size: 16 residues. Germline CDR1 and CDR2: SEHNR and FQNEAQ (reference sequence). CDR3 amino acids: CASSSSPGSGSPEQYF. The DNA for the CDR3 is TGTGCCAGCAGCTCCTCGCCCGGTAGCGGGAGCCCCGAGCAGTACTTC.

This chain links TRBV6-5 with TRBJ2-7; the D is unclear. The CDR3 runs 14 residues. V lost 2 bases and J lost 6, with 14 bases in between. Germline-derived CDR1 and CDR2 are MNHEY and SVGAGI. CDR3 region: CASSYTIQYGEQYF. CDR3 bases: TGTGCCAGCAGTTACACCATTCAGTATGGCGAGCAGTACTTC.

The rearrangement links TRBV6-5 to TRBJ1-3; D call uncertain. The V end lost 2 bases, the J end lost 0 bases, and 8 bases lay between the germline ends. The CDR3 has 15 residues. Germline V CDR1 and CDR2: MNHEY, SVGAGI. The CDR3 region is CASSYSISSGNTIYF. The CDR3 DNA sequence: TGTGCCAGCAGTTACAGCATATCCTCTGGAAACACCATATATTTT.

The chain is built from TRBV7-9 and TRBJ2-6; the D is unclear. V was shortened by 9 bases and J by 0 bases, with 3 bases between the two germline ends. The CDR3 has 12 residues. Germline V lookup: CDR1 SEHNR, CDR2 FQNEAQ (reference sequence). As DNA, the CDR3 is TGTGCCAGGATCTCTGGGGCCAACGTCCTGACTTTC. This codes for CARISGANVLTF.